These 4 T cell receptor beta chains originate from one sample sequenced in a study of blood T cells in healthy people across ages (dated by TCRdb to between 2014 and 2016). The protocol used for the library was 5' RACE. Data came from an Illumina HiSeq 2500. A second about 7 to 11 cycle PCR used a sample-barcoded 5' primer and a J-beta primer mix. The public sequencing data were trimmed at Q25 with fastp and processed into clonotypes with MiXCR by TCRdb, which kept only in-frame beta chains. Every entry covers one CDR3 protein and lists the most common genes and DNA from its rows. This sample lists 600,000 or so distinct CDR3 sequences; around 50% were detected once. The top ten hold just under 25% of the sample. Sample: blood. The receptors originated from a man aged 80 or over in good health.

Comments on this clonotype: A junction boundary mismatches the germline segment, possibly from a read error. V gene TRBV30 combines with J gene TRBJ2-4, with TRBD2 as a possible D gene (5 bases). The CDR3 is 12 residues long. Germline lookup yields CDR1 GTSNPN and CDR2 SVGIG (reference sequence). CDR3 DNA: TGTGCCGGGAGTGTAACACGAAACATTCAGTACTTC. This codes for CAGSVTRNIQYF.

Turning to this clonotype: A junction boundary mismatches the germline segment, possibly from a read error. This chain links TRBV4-1 with TRBJ2-1; no clear D. The CDR3 is made up of 15 amino acids. Germline V CDR1 and CDR2: MGHRA, YSYEKL. CDR3 sequence reads: CANSQGPESYNEQFF. In DNA, the CDR3 is TGCGCCAACAGCCAAGGGCCAGAATCCTACAATGAGCAGTTCTTC.

The CDR3 DNA sequence: TGTGCCAGCAGCCATCTCAGAGGATACGAGCAGTACTTC. Its translation: CASSHLRGYEQYF. This chain links TRBV3-1 with TRBJ2-7, with D hard to call. The CDR3 spans 13 residues. V lost 3 bases to trimming and J lost 4 bases, with 10 bases between them. Germline CDR1 is LGHDT and CDR2 is YNNKEL (reference sequence).

The rearrangement links TRBV10-2 to TRBJ2-3, with D hard to call. V was shortened by 2 bases and J by 3 bases, with 6 bases between the two germline ends. The CDR3 has 13 amino acids. In germline, CDR1 is WSHSY, CDR2 SAAADI. The DNA for the CDR3 is TGCGCCAGCAGTGAGGTTTGGACAGATACGCAGTATTTT. The encoded protein is CASSEVWTDTQYF.